Sequencing of this T cell receptor (beta chain) was carried out in a study of regulatory T cells in long-lasting Graves disease. Time point meaning: newly diagnosed GD, antithyroid drugs for less than 3 months. Extracted PBMC RNA gave rise to the TCR library. Library construction for TCR beta used iRepertoire HTBI primers and Arm-PCR of CDR3 regions. TCRdb itself ran the multiplex PCR reads through MiXCR, one entry per CDR3 protein. Among around 400,000 distinct CDR3 sequences listed, about 15% were seen once. The V end lost 2 bases, the J end lost 8 bases, and 12 bases lay between the germline ends. The germline V gene has CDR1 SGHTA and CDR2 FQGNSA. The CDR3 has 13 amino acids. This clonotype was counted many times. Separately, the same data were catalogued under a study of T cells in Graves' hyperthyroidism and ophthalmopathy.

The specimen was peripheral blood mononuclear cells (PBMCs), collected at new diagnosis, from a patient treated with antithyroid drugs. This clonotype was obtained from a woman in her forties with Graves disease. The chain employs TRBV7-2 and TRBJ1-1; maybe TRBD1 (5 bases). The CDR3 sequence is CASSLLGGEEAFF. The CDR3 DNA follows: TGTGCCAGCAGCTTACTGGGAGGGGAAGAAGCTTTCTTT.